A single sample gave rise to the 18 T cell receptor beta chains below, sequenced in a study. From the 5' RACE reads, TCRdb called clonotypes with MiXCR, one entry per CDR3 protein. The repertoire holds over 40,000 distinct CDR3 sequences, with approximately 31% as singletons. Sequences were obtained from tumor-infiltrating memory CD4+ T cells sorted from the breast tumor. Specified subset: memory CD4+ T cells, CD4+CD45RO+CD25-. The source of these receptors is a female donor with breast cancer.

This clonotype was seen only a few times. The chain combines TRBV3-1 with TRBJ2-5; TRBD2 agrees at 10 bases. CDR1 LGHDT and CDR2 YNNKEL come from the germline V gene (reference sequence). V lost 4 bases to trimming and J lost 1 base; unmatched junction nucleotides: 3. CDR3 length: 15 amino acids. Here the CDR3 reads CASSLPSGGQETQYF. The CDR3 bases are TGTGCCAGCAGCCTTCCTAGCGGGGGCCAAGAGACCCAGTACTTC.

This clonotype was observed a handful of times. This chain connects TRBV4-1 to TRBJ2-7; D ambiguous. The CDR3 has 11 amino acids. Trimming pared 1 base from V and 6 bases from J, leaving 4 bases between. The germline gives CDR1 MGHRA, CDR2 YSYEKL. The CDR3 bases are TGCGCCAGCAGCCAAGGCCCCGAGCAGTACTTC. Encoded protein: CASSQGPEQYF.

This clonotype was detected a few times. This chain joins TRBV29-1 and TRBJ2-1; D is perhaps TRBD2 (6 bases). Between the trimmed V and J ends, which lost 8 bases and 0 bases, there was a span of 17 bases. This CDR3 region has 15 residues. From germline, CDR1 is SQVTM and CDR2 ANQGSEA. The CDR3 reads CSTPGGASSYNEQFF. DNA of the CDR3: TGCAGCACACCCGGAGGGGCGAGCTCCTACAATGAGCAGTTCTTC.

In the case of this clonotype: A much larger clonotype is one base distant, so this may be a read error. The rearrangement joins TRBV9 to TRBJ2-7; D is perhaps TRBD2 (6 bases). The CDR3 contains 14 residues. The germline V gene encodes CDR1 SGDLS and CDR2 YYNGEE. CDR3 protein: CASIVELAGVEQYF. The CDR3 DNA reads as TGTGCCAGCATCGTAGAACTAGCTGGAGTCGAGCAGTACTTC. Full variable domain (remainder filled in from reference TRBV9 and TRBJ2-7): DSGVTQTPKHLITATGQRVTLRCSPRSGDLSVYWYQQSLDQGLQFLIQYYNGEERAKGNILERFSAQQFPDLHSELNLSSLELGDSALYFCASIVELAGVEQYFGPGTRLTVT.

In its sample, this clonotype was seen many times. This chain links TRBV20-1 with TRBJ1-5; TRBD1 is a possible D gene (6 bases). V was cut by 6 bases and J by 1 base, with 16 bases left in between. This CDR3 is built from 15 residues. Germline assignment: CDR1 DFQATT and CDR2 SNEGSKA (reference sequence). CDR3 region: CSARGGQPSNQPQHF. CDR3 sequence (DNA): TGCAGTGCAAGGGGTGGACAGCCGAGCAATCAGCCCCAGCATTTT.

This clonotype came up a few times. This chain's CDR3 is CASSQDKEETQYF. CDR3 DNA sequence: TGTGCCAGCAGCCAAGACAAGGAAGAGACCCAGTACTTC. The chain recombines TRBV4-2 with TRBJ2-5; D call uncertain. From germline, CDR1 is LGHNA and CDR2 YNFKEQ. The CDR3 is 13 amino acids. V dropped 0 bases and J dropped 3 bases, with 5 bases sitting between them.

This chain connects TRBV12-3 or TRBV12-4 to TRBJ2-2, with 7 bases identical to TRBD1. This CDR3 is built from 14 residues. Trimming at V came to 7 bases and at J to 3 bases, leaving 5 bases not matched to a gene. Here the CDR3 reads CASIRDSDTGELFF. CDR3 coding DNA: TGTGCCAGCATCCGGGACAGCGACACCGGGGAGCTGTTTTTT.

This clonotype was seen ten or more times. This chain links TRBV4-2 with TRBJ1-2; 8 nucleotides agree with TRBD1. The V gene's germline CDR1 is LGHNA and CDR2 YNFKEQ. V gave up 0 bases and J gave up 2 bases; unmatched junction bases: 5. This CDR3 is 16 amino acids long. In DNA form, the CDR3 reads TGTGCCAGCAGCCAAGATCTGACAGGGGCAAACTATGGCTACACCTTC. Encoded protein: CASSQDLTGANYGYTF.

This clonotype appeared many times. The chain links TRBV20-1 to TRBJ2-3; 12 nucleotides match TRBD2. This CDR3 is 16 amino acids long. Germline V CDR1 and CDR2: DFQATT, SNEGSKA (reference sequence). J was trimmed by 2 bases and V by 1 base; bases with no gene match: 4. CDR3 DNA sequence: TGCAGTGCTAGAGTGGCTAGCGGGGGGGTCACAGATACGCAGTATTTT. This encodes CSARVASGGVTDTQYF.

This clonotype was counted many times. The CDR3 protein is CATAGGTNTGELFF. DNA of the CDR3: TGTGCCACCGCTGGCGGAACGAACACCGGGGAGCTGTTTTTT. The chain recombines TRBV10-3 with TRBJ2-2; no definite D call. Per the germline V gene, CDR1 is ENHRY and CDR2 is SYGVKD. The CDR3 is made up of 14 amino acids. Trimming stripped 10 bases from V and 0 bases from J, with 12 bases between.

This clonotype has ten or more counts. The rearrangement joins TRBV4-2 to TRBJ2-7; D is perhaps TRBD1 (6 bases). The length of the CDR3 is 14 residues. V was trimmed by 0 bases and J by 4 bases, leaving 10 bases between them. The germline V gene has CDR1 LGHNA and CDR2 YNFKEQ. DNA for the CDR3: TGTGCCAGCAGCCAAGATCAGGGGTTTTACGAGCAGTACTTC. It translates to CASSQDQGFYEQYF.

This clonotype is labeled as medium-sized (0.01 to 0.1%). The rearrangement joins TRBV4-3 to TRBJ2-7; 13 bases map to TRBD2. Unmatched junction bases numbered 3, after V lost 4 bases and J lost 3 bases. CDR3 size: 15 residues. Germline CDR1 is LGHNA and CDR2 is YSLEER. CDR3 nucleotides: TGCGCCAGCAGCCTCGGGACTAGCGGGGACTACGAGCAGTACTTC. As protein: CASSLGTSGDYEQYF.

The J gene is TRBJ2-2, the V gene TRBV4-2; unclear D gene. Germline lookup yields CDR1 LGHNA and CDR2 YNFKEQ. Between the trimmed V and J ends, which lost 0 bases and 3 bases, there was a span of 11 bases. The CDR3 covers 16 residues. The CDR3 region has the DNA TGTGCCAGCAGCCAAGAAGAAGGGTTAGACACCGGGGAGCTGTTTTTT. Amino acid sequence: CASSQEEGLDTGELFF.

On this clonotype: A much larger clone sits a single nucleotide away, making a read error possible. This rearrangement joins TRBV4-3 to TRBJ2-2; 8 bases are a match to TRBD2. There are 18 residues in the CDR3. V lost 3 bases and J lost 4; bases outside the gene matches: 13. Germline V gene sequence: CDR1 LGHNA, CDR2 YSLEER. CDR3 residues: CASSHYAPMAGGTGELFF. CDR3 in DNA: TGCGCCAGCAGCCACTACGCCCCTATGGCGGGAGGCACCGGGGAGCTGTTTTTT.

The rearrangement links TRBV27 to TRBJ2-2; D uncertain. V lost 3 bases and J 3 bases, leaving 2 bases between the germline ends. This CDR3 region has 12 residues. CDR1 is MNHEY, CDR2 SMNVEV, per germline (reference sequence). This CDR3 is CASSFHTGELFF. The CDR3 DNA follows: TGTGCCAGCAGTTTTCACACCGGGGAGCTGTTTTTT.

This rearrangement joins TRBV18 to TRBJ1-1; TRBD1 matches 7 bases. Trimming removed 6 bases from V and 11 bases from J; junction bases left unmatched: 12. The CDR3 has 13 amino acids. Germline values: CDR1 KGHSH, CDR2 LQKENI. This chain's CDR3 is CASSPQGVDWAFF. In DNA form, the CDR3 reads TGTGCCAGCTCTCCCCAGGGGGTCGATTGGGCTTTCTTT.

A single count supports this clonotype. A read error may be the cause here, since a much bigger clone is one base away. The CDR3 bases are TGCAGTGCTTCCCAGGGGGCGATGGGAGTGACCCAGTACTTC. Translated, it gives CSASQGAMGVTQYF. V is TRBV20-1 and J is TRBJ2-5; 8 nucleotides match TRBD1. Germline CDR1 reads DFQATT; CDR2 reads SNEGSKA (reference sequence). V trimming: 5 bases; J trimming: 7 bases; junction bases outside the gene matches: 12. This CDR3 is 14 amino acids long.

This clonotype was counted many times. This chain joins TRBV4-1 and TRBJ2-7; either TRBD1 or TRBD2 may supply D (5 bases each). CDR3 length: 14 residues. Germline-derived CDR1 and CDR2 are MGHRA and YSYEKL. The germline V and J ends were trimmed by 3 bases and 4 bases, with 13 bases remaining between them. CDR3 nucleotides: TGCGCCAGCAGCCACAGGGACGGGCCTTACGAGCAGTACTTC. Its protein product is CASSHRDGPYEQYF.